Shown below are 23 T cell receptor beta chains from a single sample sequenced in a study of T cells in localized non-small cell lung cancer. Sequencing used immunoSEQ multiplex PCR; TCRdb keeps in-frame clones, though not all of them. The sample holds some 15,000 clones; around 80% are singletons and the top ten take about 30%. The sample consisted of peripheral blood, taken before any cancer treatment. Receptors originate from a male donor older than 55 with stage I lung adenocarcinoma.

This clone was picked up one time. The chain carries TRBV7-3 and TRBJ2-1; 8 bases map to TRBD2. Germline V CDR1 and CDR2: SGHTA, FQGTGA. V gave up 2 bases and J gave up 7 bases; unmatched junction bases: 10. The CDR3 has 16 residues. The CDR3, as DNA: TGTGCCAGCAGCTTACAGCCGGGAGGGGTATCGAATGAGCAGTTCTTC. Protein product: CASSLQPGGVSNEQFF.

This clone appeared a few times. The V call is TRBV27, the J call TRBJ2-4; TRBD2 is a possible D gene (6 bases). V was shortened by 5 bases and J by 3 bases, with 14 bases between the two germline ends. CDR3 size: 15 residues. CDR1 and CDR2 from the germline V gene are MNHEY and SMNVEV (reference sequence). The DNA for the CDR3 is TGTGCCAGCAGTCCCCGGGGTAGCGGCAAAAACATTCAGTACTTC. It specifies CASSPRGSGKNIQYF.

The chain couples TRBV30 to TRBJ2-5; D possibly matches TRBD1 or TRBD2 (6 bases each). Germline loops: CDR1 GTSNPN, CDR2 SVGIG (reference sequence). The CDR3 spans 17 residues. V was clipped by 3 bases and J by 1 base, with 21 bases between them. The CDR3 DNA reads TGTGCCTGGAGGGAGGGGTGGGGGGCGACCAGCCAAGAGACCCAGTACTTC. It encodes CAWREGWGATSQETQYF.

This sequence joins TRBV18 and TRBJ2-6; no clear D gene. CDR3 length: 15 amino acids. From germline, CDR1 is KGHSH and CDR2 LQKENI. Trimming took 0 bases from V and 2 from J, leaving 5 bases between them. CDR3 sequence: CASSPPEAGANVLTF. In DNA form, the CDR3 reads TGTGCCAGCTCACCACCTGAGGCTGGGGCCAACGTCCTGACTTTC.

The V and J genes are TRBV30 and TRBJ2-5; D remains ambiguous. The CDR3 extends over 11 amino acids. CDR1 is GTSNPN and CDR2 is SVGIG in the germline V gene (reference sequence). As DNA, the CDR3 is TGTGCGGCAACTAATCAAGAGACCCAGTACTTC. Amino acids: CAATNQETQYF.

V usage is TRBV7-3 and J usage is TRBJ2-1; a possible D gene is TRBD2 (7 bases). Germline values: CDR1 SGHTA, CDR2 FQGTGA. CDR3 length: 16 amino acids. With 5 bases removed from V and 7 bases from J, the gap between germline ends came to 21 bases. CDR3 protein: CASSLLGGGGRNEQFF. The CDR3, as DNA: TGTGCCAGCAGCCTCCTCGGGGGAGGGGGTCGTAATGAGCAGTTCTTC.

The chain uses TRBV21-1 and TRBJ1-1; the table names TRBD1, a call not compared with the DNA. TRBV21-1 is a pseudogene locus. The CDR3 consists of 13 residues. CDR3 in amino acids: CASSPQGDTEAFF. Written as DNA, the CDR3 is TGTGCCAGCAGCCCACAGGGGGACACTGAAGCTTTCTTT.

This sequence joins TRBV27 and TRBJ2-1, with 7 bases fitting TRBD2. The CDR3 loop spans 19 amino acids. CDR1 MNHEY and CDR2 SMNVEV come from the germline V gene (reference sequence). J lost 0 bases, V lost 2 bases, and 13 bases had no gene match. As DNA, the CDR3 is TGTGCCAGCAGTTTACGCGGGTCTAGCGGATGGAGCTCCTACAATGAGCAGTTCTTC. It is translated as CASSLRGSSGWSSYNEQFF.

J is TRBJ2-5 and V is TRBV4-1; D ambiguous. Germline assignment: CDR1 MGHRA and CDR2 YSYEKL. Trimming stripped 1 base from V and 5 bases from J, with 8 bases between. This CDR3 region has 13 residues. This CDR3 reads CASSQADRETQYF. The CDR3 coding sequence is TGCGCCAGCAGCCAAGCCGACCGGGAGACCCAGTACTTC.

The chain uses TRBV18 and TRBJ2-7; 8 nucleotides line up with TRBD2. The germline gives CDR1 KGHSH, CDR2 LQKENI. V was clipped by 3 bases and J by 6 bases; unmatched bases: 10. The length of the CDR3 is 15 residues. The CDR3 is CASSPARGGSLEQYF. The CDR3 DNA is TGTGCCAGCTCACCGGCACGGGGGGGATCCCTCGAGCAGTACTTC.

The V gene is TRBV7-3, the J gene TRBJ2-5, with D perhaps TRBD2 (5 bases). The CDR3 length is 12 residues. Germline V CDR1 and CDR2: SGHTA, FQGTGA. Between the trimmed V and J ends, which lost 4 bases and 5 bases, there was a span of 8 bases. Written as DNA, the CDR3 is TGTGCCAGCAGCTCTGGCGGGGAGACCCAGTACTTC. Protein sequence: CASSSGGETQYF.

The chain uses TRBV5-5 and TRBJ1-2; D is undetermined. Per the germline V gene, CDR1 is SGHKS and CDR2 is YYEKEE (reference sequence). V was trimmed by 4 bases and J by 4 bases, leaving 14 bases between them. The CDR3 sequence is 14 residues long. Written as DNA, the CDR3 is TGTGCCAGCAGCCTCTTATCGACCAGCTATGGCTACACCTTC. This gives the protein CASSLLSTSYGYTF.

The chain uses TRBV6-5 and TRBJ2-2; maybe TRBD1 (5 bases). Trimming cost V 5 bases and J 3 bases, with 7 bases left between them. CDR3 size: 13 residues. Germline lookup yields CDR1 MNHEY and CDR2 SVGAGI. The CDR3 DNA reads TGTGCCAGCAGTAAACAGGACACCGGGGAGCTGTTTTTT. Protein product: CASSKQDTGELFF.

The gene calls are TRBV9 and TRBJ2-7; 8 bases map to TRBD1. Trimming removed 4 bases from V and 1 base from J; junction bases left unmatched: 10. Germline V gene lookup returns CDR1 SGDLS and CDR2 YYNGEE. The CDR3 loop spans 16 amino acids. The CDR3 reads CASSSQLGQASYEQYF. The CDR3 DNA follows: TGTGCCAGCAGCTCACAACTGGGACAGGCTTCCTACGAGCAGTACTTC.

By frequency in the sample, this clone is large. This chain joins TRBV14 and TRBJ2-2; a possible D gene is TRBD1 (6 bases). Germline V gene lookup returns CDR1 SGHDN and CDR2 FVKESK. Trimming removed 5 bases at V and 4 bases at J, with 17 bases between. The CDR3 extends over 16 amino acids. The CDR3 sequence is CASSVRPTGRTGELFF. The CDR3, as DNA: TGTGCCAGCAGCGTTCGACCGACAGGCCGCACCGGGGAGCTGTTTTTT.

The V and J genes are TRBV29-1 and TRBJ2-5; D is unresolved. The CDR3 has 12 amino acids. Trimming removed 3 bases from V and 5 bases from J, with 10 bases in between. CDR1 and CDR2 from the germline V gene are SQVTM and ANQGSEA. DNA for the CDR3: TGCAGCGTTGAGTACTCATCGGAGACCCAGTACTTC. This gives the protein CSVEYSSETQYF.

This chain links TRBV5-5 with TRBJ1-5, with D possibly matching TRBD1 (6 bases). V was trimmed by 3 bases and J by 3 bases, leaving 16 bases between them. The CDR3 contains 16 residues. The germline CDR1 and CDR2 sequences are SGHKS and YYEKEE (reference sequence). The CDR3 nucleotides read TGTGCCAGCAGCTCCGGTCCGGGGGCTGTCAATCAGCCCCAGCATTTT. Protein: CASSSGPGAVNQPQHF.

The V gene is TRBV5-1, the J gene TRBJ2-7; 10 bases map to TRBD1. The CDR3 length is 18 residues. V gave up 4 bases and J gave up 2 bases; unmatched junction bases: 15. Germline V gene sequence: CDR1 SGHRS, CDR2 YFSETQ. CDR3 loop: CASSLNIPGQGTTYEQYF. The CDR3 nucleotides read TGCGCCAGCAGCCTAAACATCCCGGGACAGGGGACCACCTACGAGCAGTACTTC.

The chain couples TRBV11-3 to TRBJ1-1; D remains unclear. CDR1 SGHNT and CDR2 YENEEA come from the germline V gene. The CDR3 has 14 amino acids. Trimming took 1 base from V and 6 from J, leaving 12 bases between them. CDR3 sequence reads: CASSLGVGFPEAFF. As DNA, the CDR3 is TGTGCCAGCAGCTTAGGAGTAGGGTTCCCTGAAGCTTTCTTT.

The chain joins TRBV7-3 to TRBJ2-3; D not certain. The CDR3 totals 14 residues. Trimming took off 3 bases at V and 1 base at J, with 8 bases between the two ends. Germline V gene data show CDR1 as SGHTA and CDR2 as FQGTGA. This chain's CDR3 is CASSLDGGTDTQYF. In DNA form, the CDR3 reads TGTGCCAGCAGCTTGGACGGCGGCACAGATACGCAGTATTTT.

The chain has TRBV5-1 and TRBJ2-3; D is uncertain. The CDR3 length is 14 residues. Looked up from germline, CDR1 is SGHRS and CDR2 is YFSETQ. Trimming cost V 0 bases and J 4 bases, with 9 bases left between them. The CDR3: CASSLASPADTQYF. The DNA for the CDR3 is TGCGCCAGCAGCTTGGCGTCACCCGCAGATACGCAGTATTTT.

The chain recombines TRBV7-2 with TRBJ1-1, with a tentative D call TRBD1 (5 bases). Germline V gives CDR1 SGHTA, CDR2 FQGNSA. This CDR3 has 14 residues. V dropped 10 bases and J dropped 1 base, with 16 bases sitting between them. The CDR3 spells CAIPRGPGNTEAFF. The CDR3 DNA reads TGTGCCATCCCGAGGGGCCCGGGGAACACTGAAGCTTTCTTT.

This clone was observed a single time. The V call is TRBV30, the J call TRBJ1-2, with TRBD1 matching 7 bases. The CDR3 has 14 residues. Trimming cost V 0 bases and J 7 bases; bases outside gene matches: 8. From germline, CDR1 is GTSNPN and CDR2 SVGIG (reference sequence). DNA of the CDR3: TGTGCCTGGAGTGTGACCCGGACAGGCTCTGGCTACACCTTC. Translating gives CAWSVTRTGSGYTF.